The clone carrying this TCR beta chain was counted between two and nine times. The target antigen is unknown. The CDR3 consists of 15 residues. V was pared by 4 bases and J by 1 base, with 10 bases between. Germline assignment: CDR1 MNHNS and CDR2 SASEGT. Using immunoSEQ multiplex PCR, the repertoire was profiled, and TCRdb retains in-frame clones only, with some absent. The table records about 48,000 clones, around nine tenths of them present only once. These data are taken from a study of radiotherapy plus CTLA-4 blockade in lung cancer. Across the whole study: In roughly 19% of patients, objective responses were seen; approximately 30% had disease control.

Those with chemo-refractory metastatic non-small-cell lung cancer were treated with focal radiation combined with CTLA-4 blockade using ipilimumab. The study's findings and limits: TCR clones of tumor origin grew in blood after radiotherapy plus ipilimumab. Early shifts in blood T cell clones, with interferon-beta, reportedly predicted response best.

The material sequenced was peripheral blood, taken from a patient treated with radiotherapy plus ipilimumab. The chain recombines TRBV6-1 with TRBJ2-2, with D tentatively TRBD1 (5 bases). This TCR was sampled from a human donor with non-small cell lung cancer that progressed on radiotherapy plus ipilimumab. Some clones in this sample may be carry-over from other donors' samples. The CDR3 sequence is CASSGGRVNTGELFF. The CDR3 DNA is TGTGCCAGCAGTGGGGGCAGGGTGAACACCGGGGAGCTGTTTTTT.